The next 30 T cell receptor beta chains were all read from a single sample in a study of T cell repertoires in aging, cancer and after chemotherapy. Amplification of TCR beta used genomic DNA extracted from peripheral blood. TRB rearrangements spanning V, D and J were amplified using mixed TRB-A/B primers. TCRdb itself ran the multiplex PCR reads through MiXCR, one entry per CDR3 protein. The table includes almost 8,500 distinct CDR3 sequences, approximately 32% detected once. Material for sequencing was blood. Receptors were obtained from a human donor in good health.

The CDR3 loop is CASSPRAGASTDTQYF. In nucleotides, the CDR3 is TGTGCCAGCTCACCACGGGCGGGGGCCAGCACAGATACGCAGTATTTT. V gene TRBV18 combines with J gene TRBJ2-3; D is possibly TRBD2 (7 bases). Germline-derived CDR1 and CDR2 are KGHSH and LQKENI. The CDR3 runs to 16 residues. V was trimmed by 1 base and J by 0 bases, leaving 11 bases between them.

V and J are TRBV6-5 and TRBJ1-5; 8 bases are shared with TRBD1. Per the germline V gene, CDR1 is MNHEY and CDR2 is SVGAGI. Trimming removed 6 bases from V and 3 bases from J; junction bases left unmatched: 4. This CDR3 is built from 14 residues. The CDR3 reads CASRGQEFNQPQHF. The CDR3 nucleotides read TGTGCCAGCAGGGGACAGGAGTTCAATCAGCCCCAGCATTTT.

V gene TRBV19 combines with J gene TRBJ1-3, with a weak D call TRBD1 (5 bases). Per the germline V gene, CDR1 is LNHDA and CDR2 is SQIVND (reference sequence). This CDR3 comprises 14 residues. The V and J ends lost 9 bases and 0 bases respectively, with 12 bases between them. CDR3 coding DNA: TGTGCCAGCACCCCAGGGTTCTCTGGAAACACCATATATTTT. This encodes CASTPGFSGNTIYF.

This clonotype has just a few counts. V and J are TRBV12-3 or TRBV12-4 and TRBJ2-1; D perhaps matches TRBD1 (5 bases). The germline V and J ends were trimmed by 5 bases and 10 bases, with 9 bases remaining between them. There are 11 residues in the CDR3. The chain's CDR3 is CASSVGEEQFF. CDR3 DNA: TGTGCCAGCAGTGTAGGGGAAGAGCAGTTCTTC.

This clonotype was detected only a few times. V and J are TRBV6-5 and TRBJ1-6; D is possibly TRBD1 (5 bases). The length of the CDR3 is 14 residues. V gave up 6 bases and J gave up 7 bases, with 13 bases separating them. Germline CDR1 MNHEY, CDR2 SVGAGI. CDR3 coding DNA: TGTGCCAGCAGCCTTGGGGGGAGCAATTCACCCCTCCACTTT. It codes for CASSLGGSNSPLHF.

The CDR3 sequence is CASSLGVGPYEQYF. CDR3 DNA: TGTGCCAGCAGCTTAGGGGTTGGTCCCTACGAGCAGTACTTC. The chain couples TRBV7-9 to TRBJ2-7; D remains unclear. The CDR3 has 14 amino acids. V dropped 1 base and J dropped 2 bases, with 9 bases sitting between them. Germline values: CDR1 SEHNR, CDR2 FQNEAQ (reference sequence).

There are a few counts of this clonotype. The V and J genes are TRBV18 and TRBJ2-7; 10 nucleotides agree with TRBD2. The CDR3 contains 18 residues. Germline CDR1 KGHSH, CDR2 LQKENI. J lost 3 bases, V lost 3 bases, and 14 bases had no gene match. CDR3 sequence (DNA): TGTGCCAGCTCACCCTTACCAAATAGCGGGGGGTTTCTCTACGAGCAGTACTTC. It translates to CASSPLPNSGGFLYEQYF.

In its sample, this clonotype was seen a few times. The rearrangement uses TRBV6-2 or TRBV6-3 and TRBJ1-1; D possibly corresponds to TRBD1 (5 bases). From germline, CDR1 is MNHEY and CDR2 SVGEGT. Trimming left V 2 bases short and J 1 base short, with 8 bases between. This CDR3 contains 14 residues. The CDR3 reads CASSYHRPNTEAFF. The CDR3 coding sequence is TGTGCCAGCAGTTACCACAGGCCGAACACTGAAGCTTTCTTT.

This clonotype was counted once. The chain couples TRBV12-3 or TRBV12-4 to TRBJ2-2; 7 bases match TRBD2. This CDR3 region has 15 residues. V lost 6 bases and J lost 6; bases outside the gene matches: 10. The CDR3 DNA sequence: TGTGCCAGCAGCCAAGTTGGCGGGGGACCCGGGGAGCTGTTTTTT. Protein product: CASSQVGGGPGELFF.

The chain is built from TRBV6-5 and TRBJ1-5; 7 bases are a match to TRBD1. This CDR3 is built from 15 residues. Trimming removed 5 bases from V and 2 bases from J; junction bases left unmatched: 6. Germline CDR1 and CDR2: MNHEY and SVGAGI. The CDR3 loop is CASSHAQGGNQPQHF. Written as DNA, the CDR3 is TGTGCCAGCAGTCACGCTCAGGGGGGCAATCAGCCCCAGCATTTT.

This clonotype occurred a few times. The chain combines TRBV5-6 with TRBJ2-7; D call uncertain. The CDR3 has 15 amino acids. V lost 0 bases, J lost 0 bases, and 10 bases lay in between. Germline CDR1 is SGHDT and CDR2 is YYEEEE. The CDR3 region has the DNA TGTGCCAGCAGCTTGGACCAGGCCAGCTCCTACGAGCAGTACTTC. Translating gives CASSLDQASSYEQYF.

The J gene is TRBJ1-2, the V gene TRBV7-2; D might be TRBD1 (5 bases). This CDR3 spans 15 amino acids. Trimming removed 3 bases from V and 4 bases from J, with 15 bases in between. Germline CDR1 SGHTA, CDR2 FQGNSA. CDR3 in amino acids: CASSLDLPGGYGYTF. The CDR3, as DNA: TGTGCCAGCAGCTTGGACCTCCCGGGGGGCTATGGCTACACCTTC.

This clonotype was seen only a few times. The rearrangement links TRBV6-2 or TRBV6-3 to TRBJ2-7; D not resolved. CDR3 length: 10 residues. The germline CDR1 and CDR2 sequences are MNHEY and SVGEGT. V was trimmed by 2 bases and J by 9 bases, leaving 5 bases between them. CDR3 bases: TGTGCCAGCAGTTACAACCCGCAGTACTTC. As protein: CASSYNPQYF.

The rearrangement uses TRBV5-1 and TRBJ2-5, with 7 nucleotides matching TRBD1. The V segment lost 0 bases and the J segment 1 base; nucleotides outside the gene matches: 0. The CDR3 is 14 residues long. Germline CDR1 is SGHRS and CDR2 is YFSETQ. The chain's CDR3 is CASSLGDSQETQYF. The CDR3 region has the DNA TGCGCCAGCAGCTTGGGGGACAGCCAAGAGACCCAGTACTTC.

The chain joins TRBV6-5 to TRBJ1-4; D might be TRBD1 (5 bases). The germline V and J ends were trimmed by 9 bases and 7 bases, with 12 bases remaining between them. The CDR3 length is 12 residues. Germline-derived CDR1 and CDR2 are MNHEY and SVGAGI. The CDR3 here is CARWGMGEKLFF. The CDR3 DNA sequence: TGTGCCAGATGGGGCATGGGTGAAAAACTGTTTTTT.

This clonotype was observed a handful of times. The chain uses TRBV6-5 and TRBJ2-7; 9 nucleotides align to TRBD1. This CDR3 spans 15 amino acids. CDR1 and CDR2 from the germline V gene are MNHEY and SVGAGI. V lost 4 bases to trimming and J lost 7 bases; unmatched junction nucleotides: 11. The CDR3 spells CASSSYRGPEGEQYF. CDR3 nucleotides: TGTGCCAGCAGTTCCTACAGGGGGCCTGAGGGGGAGCAGTACTTC.

The chain carries TRBV5-4 and TRBJ2-1; 7 nucleotides line up with TRBD1. The CDR3 sequence is 16 residues long. V lost 0 bases to trimming and J lost 5 bases; unmatched junction nucleotides: 8. CDR1 is SGHNT, CDR2 YYREEE, per germline (reference sequence). The CDR3 region is CASSLAGGIGDNEQFF. The CDR3 DNA sequence: TGTGCCAGCAGCTTGGCAGGGGGAATCGGGGACAATGAGCAGTTCTTC.

This clonotype was recorded a few times. The J gene is TRBJ2-1, the V gene TRBV19; D is tentatively TRBD1 or TRBD2 (5 bases each). CDR1 LNHDA and CDR2 SQIVND come from the germline V gene (reference sequence). Trimming stripped 4 bases from V and 7 bases from J, with 8 bases between. This CDR3 spans 12 amino acids. CDR3 region: CASSTWGNEQFF. The CDR3 DNA is TGTGCCAGTAGTACCTGGGGGAATGAGCAGTTCTTC.

This clonotype was seen a few times. The J gene is TRBJ1-1, the V gene TRBV5-5; D ambiguous. This CDR3 region has 15 residues. Germline-derived CDR1 and CDR2 are SGHKS and YYEKEE (reference sequence). V was pared by 1 base and J by 0 bases, with 10 bases between. CDR3 sequence reads: CASSLWAGMNTEAFF. The CDR3 region has the DNA TGTGCCAGCAGCTTGTGGGCGGGGATGAACACTGAAGCTTTCTTT. Complete variable domain (other parts from reference TRBV5-5 and TRBJ1-1): DAGVTQSPTHLIKTRGQQVTLRCSPISGHKSVSWYQQVLGQGPQFIFQYYEKEERGRGNFPDRFSARQFPNYSSELNVNALLLGDSALYLCASSLWAGMNTEAFFGQGTRLTVV.

The rearrangement joins TRBV7-7 to TRBJ1-2, with 8 bases matching TRBD1. In germline, CDR1 is SSHAT, CDR2 FNYEAQ (reference sequence). J was trimmed by 4 bases and V by 5 bases; bases with no gene match: 9. This CDR3 spans 15 amino acids. The CDR3 DNA reads as TGTGCCAGCAGCAGCCTAGACAGGGGAACCTATGGCTACACCTTC. Translating gives CASSSLDRGTYGYTF.

CDR3 DNA: TGTGCCAGCTCACGCGTTTCCGATAAAAAACTGTTTTTT. The encoded protein is CASSRVSDKKLFF. The chain carries TRBV18 and TRBJ1-4; unclear D gene. Looked up from germline, CDR1 is KGHSH and CDR2 is LQKENI. The V end lost 4 bases, the J end lost 9 bases, and 12 bases lay between the germline ends. The CDR3 covers 13 residues.

The gene calls are TRBV6-6 and TRBJ1-1, with D possibly matching TRBD1 (5 bases). V was shortened by 6 bases and J by 4 bases, with 12 bases between the two germline ends. Germline V CDR1 and CDR2: MNHNY, SVGAGI (reference sequence). The CDR3 is made up of 13 amino acids. The CDR3 DNA follows: TGTGCCAGCAGAAACGCAGGGTTCACTGAAGCTTTCTTT. This encodes CASRNAGFTEAFF.

The chain uses TRBV27 and TRBJ1-5; 7 nucleotides align to TRBD1. From germline, CDR1 is MNHEY and CDR2 SMNVEV (reference sequence). Germline trimming cut 6 bases from V and 6 bases from J; bases unmatched to any gene: 8. The CDR3 has 14 residues. This CDR3 reads CASSSGQSIQPQHF. As DNA, the CDR3 is TGTGCCAGCAGCTCGGGACAGTCCATTCAGCCCCAGCATTTT.

This clonotype was counted only a few times. The V and J genes are TRBV20-1 and TRBJ2-5, with 8 positions matching TRBD1. The germline gives CDR1 DFQATT, CDR2 SNEGSKA (reference sequence). The CDR3 spans 15 residues. V was clipped by 2 bases and J by 4 bases; unmatched bases: 9. The CDR3 loop is CSARSAGGEAETQYF. The CDR3 DNA reads as TGCAGTGCTAGAAGCGCAGGGGGCGAGGCAGAGACCCAGTACTTC.

This clonotype is medium-sized by share. The chain couples TRBV12-3 or TRBV12-4 to TRBJ2-3; 10 nucleotides line up with TRBD1. V trimming: 11 bases; J trimming: 9 bases; junction bases outside the gene matches: 11. This CDR3 is built from 13 residues. The CDR3, as DNA: TGTGCCGTACTGCGGACAGGGGGGGTCACGCAGTATTTT. Translating gives CAVLRTGGVTQYF.

As concerns this clonotype: A junction boundary mismatches the germline segment, possibly from a read error. CDR3 residues: CASSESSGGMGQGYTF. The CDR3 coding sequence is TGCGCCAGCAGTGAGTCGAGTGGCGGAATGGGACAGGGCTACACCTTC. The chain joins TRBV10-3 to TRBJ1-2; 7 bases are a match to TRBD1. The CDR3 length is 16 residues. The germline V gene encodes CDR1 ENHRY and CDR2 SYGVKD.

By frequency in the sample, this clonotype is medium-sized. This chain joins TRBV29-1 and TRBJ2-7; 11 nucleotides agree with TRBD2. Germline V CDR1 and CDR2: SQVTM, ANQGSEA. After removal of 3 bases from V and 2 bases from J, the junction contained 6 bases not matched to a gene. The CDR3 is 15 residues long. The CDR3 loop is CSVDKLAGATYEQYF. The CDR3 coding sequence is TGCAGCGTTGACAAACTAGCGGGGGCGACCTACGAGCAGTACTTC.

For this clonotype: The germline gene is not matched at one end of the junction; a read error may be the cause. This sequence joins TRBV4-2 and TRBJ2-3, with 9 bases lining up with TRBD1. The germline gives CDR1 LGHNA, CDR2 YNFKEQ. This CDR3 region has 15 residues. The CDR3: CASSQRTGEVDTQYF. CDR3 DNA: TGCGCCAGCAGCCAAAGGACAGGGGAAGTGGATACGCAGTATTTT.

The rearrangement uses TRBV6-4 and TRBJ1-2, with D hard to call. V lost 7 bases, J lost 4 bases, and 25 bases lay in between. CDR1 is MRHNA and CDR2 is SNTAGT in the germline V gene. This CDR3 comprises 17 residues. The CDR3, as DNA: TGTGCCAGCACCCCCCGGTTTGGAGAAAGGTCCCCCTATGGCTACACCTTC. Translating gives CASTPRFGERSPYGYTF.

This clonotype is judged medium-sized. This chain joins TRBV27 and TRBJ2-2, with D unclear. V was clipped by 3 bases and J by 9 bases, with 8 bases between them. Per the germline V gene, CDR1 is MNHEY and CDR2 is SMNVEV (reference sequence). This CDR3 spans 12 amino acids. The CDR3 sequence: CASSFKGWELFF. CDR3 nucleotides: TGTGCCAGCAGTTTCAAGGGTTGGGAGCTGTTTTTT.